The next 19 T cell receptor beta chains were all read from a single sample in a study of cytomegalovirus exposure and HLA in healthy donors. PCR was performed using 60 Vbeta and 13 Jbeta primers. Sequencing used immunoSEQ multiplex PCR; TCRdb keeps in-frame clones, though not all of them. The table includes some 120,000 clones, roughly 69% detected once. The sample comprised PBMCs. The source of these receptors is a human donor in good health.

The rearrangement uses TRBV25-1 and TRBJ2-2, with unresolved D. This CDR3 has 15 amino acids. V was trimmed by 3 bases and J by 3 bases, leaving 11 bases between them. Germline V gene data show CDR1 as MGHDK and CDR2 as SYGVNS. This CDR3 is CASSDGSSHTGELFF. Here the CDR3 DNA reads TGTGCCAGCAGTGACGGTAGTTCCCACACCGGGGAGCTGTTTTTT.

The rearrangement links TRBV6-5 to TRBJ2-7; 8 bases map to TRBD1. This CDR3 spans 15 amino acids. The germline CDR1 and CDR2 sequences are MNHEY and SVGAGI. V lost 0 bases and J lost 4; bases outside the gene matches: 5. CDR3 sequence: CASSYSRTGRYEQYF. CDR3 coding DNA: TGTGCCAGCAGTTACTCACGGACAGGGAGGTACGAGCAGTACTTC.

V gene TRBV13 combines with J gene TRBJ2-7; TRBD1 matches 9 bases. Germline trimming cut 8 bases from V and 4 bases from J; bases unmatched to any gene: 9. Germline CDR1 reads PRHDT; CDR2 reads FYEKMQ (reference sequence). This CDR3 is built from 14 residues. The CDR3 reads CASGPGQGRYEQYF. The DNA of the CDR3 is TGTGCCAGCGGGCCGGGACAGGGTAGGTACGAGCAGTACTTC.

The rearrangement uses TRBV6-1 and TRBJ1-2; tentatively, D is TRBD1 (6 bases). The germline CDR1 and CDR2 sequences are MNHNS and SASEGT. V was cut by 7 bases and J by 4 bases, with 16 bases left in between. The CDR3 is 14 amino acids. This CDR3 reads CASTGQRTFYGYTF. CDR3 nucleotides: TGTGCCAGCACCGGACAGCGTACGTTCTATGGCTACACCTTC.

The chain employs TRBV7-3 and TRBJ2-2; D uncertain. CDR1 is SGHTA, CDR2 FQGTGA, per germline. The CDR3 runs 13 residues. Trimming shortened V by 3 bases and J by 2 bases, and 4 bases separated the two germline ends. Here the CDR3 reads CASSLTNTGELFF. In nucleotides, the CDR3 is TGTGCCAGCAGCTTGACTAACACCGGGGAGCTGTTTTTT.

The rearrangement uses TRBV5-1 and TRBJ2-1; no clear D. In germline, CDR1 is SGHRS, CDR2 YFSETQ. Trimming took 4 bases from V and 6 from J, leaving 14 bases between them. This CDR3 has 14 residues. This CDR3 is CASSPTVTFNEQFF. In DNA, the CDR3 is TGCGCCAGCAGCCCCACGGTGACATTCAATGAGCAGTTCTTC.

The chain uses TRBV7-2 and TRBJ2-7; TRBD1 matches at 8 bases. CDR1 is SGHTA, CDR2 FQGNSA, per germline. V lost 5 bases, J lost 2 bases, and 5 bases stayed unmatched. The CDR3 sequence is 14 residues long. The DNA for the CDR3 is TGTGCCAGCAGCACGGGACAGGTAACCTACGAGCAGTACTTC. It encodes CASSTGQVTYEQYF. Together with reference TRBV7-2 and TRBJ2-7, the CDR3 gives the full variable domain: GAGVSQSPSNKVTEKGKDVELRCDPISGHTALYWYRQSLGQGLEFLIYFQGNSAPDKSGLPSDRFSAERTGGSVSTLTIQRTQQEDSAVYLCASSTGQVTYEQYFGPGTRLTVT.

V is TRBV28 and J is TRBJ2-7; 7 bases map to TRBD2. CDR1 MDHEN and CDR2 SYDVKM come from the germline V gene. V was pared by 7 bases and J by 7 bases, with 10 bases of the junction left unmatched. CDR3 length equals 13 residues. As DNA, the CDR3 is TGTGCCAGCATTCTCCGGGTGGGGGGGGAGCAGTACTTC. Translation: CASILRVGGEQYF.

The genes are TRBV2 and TRBJ2-5; the match to TRBD2 covers 7 bases. J was trimmed by 5 bases and V by 3 bases; bases with no gene match: 6. This CDR3 has 14 residues. Germline CDR1 and CDR2: SNHLY and FYNNEI. The CDR3 nucleotides are TGTGCCAGCAGTGACAGGGAGGGTTGGGAGACCCAGTACTTC. It translates to CASSDREGWETQYF.

This chain uses TRBV2 with TRBJ2-7; D remains unclear. The CDR3 consists of 12 residues. Between the trimmed V and J ends, which lost 1 base and 4 bases, there was a span of 5 bases. The germline gives CDR1 SNHLY, CDR2 FYNNEI. In DNA form, the CDR3 reads TGTGCCAGCAGTGAAGGCGGATACGAGCAGTACTTC. This codes for CASSEGGYEQYF.

Note on this clone: At one end, the junction sequence differs from germline, possibly due to a read error. The V gene is TRBV5-6, the J gene TRBJ2-3; 16 bases are a match to TRBD2. The CDR3 loop spans 19 amino acids. Germline-derived CDR1 and CDR2 are SGHDT and YYEEEE. The CDR3 DNA follows: TGTGCCAGCAGCTATAGCTCAAGCGGGACTAGCGGGGGGGGTGATACGCAGTACTTT. Translated, it gives CASSYSSSGTSGGGDTQYF.

The chain uses TRBV7-9 and TRBJ1-5, with 8 bases aligning to TRBD1. CDR3 length: 14 amino acids. V lost 4 bases and J lost 2; bases outside the gene matches: 1. CDR1 and CDR2 from the germline V gene are SEHNR and FQNEAQ (reference sequence). The CDR3: CASSSQGGNQPQHF. CDR3 in DNA: TGTGCCAGCAGCTCACAGGGGGGCAATCAGCCCCAGCATTTT.

The CDR3 sequence: CAWSVLTSGSYNEQFF. Here the CDR3 DNA reads TGTGCCTGGAGTGTACTCACTAGCGGGAGTTACAATGAGCAGTTCTTC. The chain carries TRBV30 and TRBJ2-1; 11 bases fit TRBD2. V shed 0 bases and J 4 bases; nucleotides not matched to a gene: 5. The CDR3 sequence is 16 residues long. From germline, CDR1 is GTSNPN and CDR2 SVGIG (reference sequence).

This clone has a handful of counts. This chain links TRBV11-2 with TRBJ1-5; perhaps TRBD1 as D (5 bases). Germline CDR1 reads SGHAT; CDR2 reads FQNNGV. The CDR3 is made up of 15 amino acids. The V end was cut by 5 bases, the J end by 2 bases, with 13 bases between. The DNA of the CDR3 is TGTGCCAGCAGCGCGAGCGGGGCGGGCAATCAGCCCCAGCATTTT. Translated, it gives CASSASGAGNQPQHF.

The chain recombines TRBV5-1 with TRBJ1-5; 7 nucleotides line up with TRBD1. This CDR3 has 16 amino acids. J gave up 5 bases and V 4 bases, and 12 bases lay outside the gene matches. The germline CDR1 and CDR2 sequences are SGHRS and YFSETQ. DNA of the CDR3: TGCGCCAGCAGCCCCCTGGGCACAGACAGGGATCAGCCCCAGCATTTT. It codes for CASSPLGTDRDQPQHF. The full variable domain, completed using reference TRBV5-1 and TRBJ1-5, is KAGVTQTPRYLIKTRGQQVTLSCSPISGHRSVSWYQQTPGQGLQFLFEYFSETQRNKGNFPGRFSGRQFSNSRSEMNVSTLELGDSALYLCASSPLGTDRDQPQHFGDGTRLSIL.

The V call is TRBV18, the J call TRBJ1-5, with D possibly TRBD1 on 6 matching bases. V was cut by 3 bases and J by 1 base, with 7 bases left in between. This CDR3 spans 14 amino acids. Germline V gene data show CDR1 as KGHSH and CDR2 as LQKENI. CDR3 in DNA: TGTGCCAGCTCACCCGGACAGAGCAATCAGCCCCAGCATTTT. Translation: CASSPGQSNQPQHF.

The V call is TRBV11-2, the J call TRBJ1-1, with 8 positions matching TRBD1. This CDR3 spans 15 amino acids. Germline CDR1 SGHAT, CDR2 FQNNGV. Trimming cost V 5 bases and J 6 bases; bases outside gene matches: 11. The CDR3 DNA reads as TGTGCCAGCAGCGAGTTACAGGGGGTTTCGGCTGAAGCTTTCTTT. Translation: CASSELQGVSAEAFF.

This sequence joins TRBV30 and TRBJ1-6; D perhaps matches TRBD1 (5 bases). The germline V gene encodes CDR1 GTSNPN and CDR2 SVGIG (reference sequence). Trimming stripped 4 bases from V and 8 bases from J, with 9 bases between. The CDR3 contains 12 residues. This chain's CDR3 is CAWTGGDSPLHF. The DNA of the CDR3 is TGTGCCTGGACAGGAGGGGATTCACCCCTCCACTTT.

This rearrangement joins TRBV4-2 to TRBJ1-1; 9 positions agree with TRBD1. The germline CDR1 and CDR2 sequences are LGHNA and YNFKEQ. Trimming removed 2 bases from V and 3 bases from J; junction bases left unmatched: 4. There are 15 residues in the CDR3. CDR3 nucleotide sequence: TGTGCCAGCAGCCAACCGGGACAGGGCTACACTGAAGCTTTCTTT. It specifies CASSQPGQGYTEAFF.